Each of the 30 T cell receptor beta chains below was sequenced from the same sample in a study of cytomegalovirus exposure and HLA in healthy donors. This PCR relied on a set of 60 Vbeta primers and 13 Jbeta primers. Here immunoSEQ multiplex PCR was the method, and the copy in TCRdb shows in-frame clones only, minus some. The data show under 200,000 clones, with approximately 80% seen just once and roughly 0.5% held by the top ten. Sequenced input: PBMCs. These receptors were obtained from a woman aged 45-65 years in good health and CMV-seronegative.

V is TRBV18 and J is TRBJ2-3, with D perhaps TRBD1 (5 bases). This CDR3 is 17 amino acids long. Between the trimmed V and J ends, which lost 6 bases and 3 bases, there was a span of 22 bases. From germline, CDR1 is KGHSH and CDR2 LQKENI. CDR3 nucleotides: TGTGCCAGCTCCGAAAATAGGGGCCAAGCTGCGACAGATACGCAGTATTTT. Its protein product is CASSENRGQAATDTQYF.

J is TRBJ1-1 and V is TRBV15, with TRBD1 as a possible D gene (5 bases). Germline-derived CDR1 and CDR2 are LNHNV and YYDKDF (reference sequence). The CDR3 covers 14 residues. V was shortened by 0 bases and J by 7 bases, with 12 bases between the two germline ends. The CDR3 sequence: CATSRDRVGNEAFF. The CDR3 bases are TGTGCCACCAGCAGAGACAGGGTAGGGAATGAAGCTTTCTTT.

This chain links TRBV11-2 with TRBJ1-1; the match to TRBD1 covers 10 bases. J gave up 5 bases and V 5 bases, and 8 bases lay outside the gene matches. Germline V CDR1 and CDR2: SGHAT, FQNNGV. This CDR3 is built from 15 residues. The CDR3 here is CASSPRQGARTEAFF. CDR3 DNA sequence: TGTGCCAGCAGCCCCAGACAGGGGGCGCGGACTGAAGCTTTCTTT.

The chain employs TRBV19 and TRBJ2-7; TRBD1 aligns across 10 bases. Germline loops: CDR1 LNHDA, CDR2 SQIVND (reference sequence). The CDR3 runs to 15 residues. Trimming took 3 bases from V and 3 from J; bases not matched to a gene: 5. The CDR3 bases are TGTGCCAGTAGTATGCGGGGGACAGGGGACTACGAGCAGTACTTC. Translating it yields CASSMRGTGDYEQYF. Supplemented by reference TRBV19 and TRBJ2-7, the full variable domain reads DGGITQSPKYLFRKEGQNVTLSCEQNLNHDAMYWYRQDPGQGLRLIYYSQIVNDFQKGDIAEGYSVSREKKESFPLTVTSAQKNPTAFYLCASSMRGTGDYEQYFGPGTRLTVT.

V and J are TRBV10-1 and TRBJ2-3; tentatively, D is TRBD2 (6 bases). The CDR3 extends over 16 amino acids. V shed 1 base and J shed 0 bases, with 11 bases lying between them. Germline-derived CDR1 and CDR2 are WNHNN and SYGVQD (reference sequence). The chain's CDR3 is CASSEFGGTSTDTQYF. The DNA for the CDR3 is TGCGCCAGCAGTGAGTTTGGGGGGACTAGCACAGATACGCAGTATTTT.

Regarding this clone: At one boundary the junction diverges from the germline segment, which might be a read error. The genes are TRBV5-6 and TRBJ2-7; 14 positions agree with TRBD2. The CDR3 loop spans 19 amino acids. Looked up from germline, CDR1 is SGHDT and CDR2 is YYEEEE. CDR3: CAGSSRWGLAGEGSYEQYF. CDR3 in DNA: TGTGCCGGCAGTTCCCGTTGGGGACTAGCGGGAGAAGGCTCCTACGAGCAGTACTTC.

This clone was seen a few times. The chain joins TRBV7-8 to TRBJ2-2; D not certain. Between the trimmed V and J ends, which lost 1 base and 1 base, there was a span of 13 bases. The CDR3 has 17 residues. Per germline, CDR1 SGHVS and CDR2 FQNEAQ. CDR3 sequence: CASSLVPATGNTGELFF. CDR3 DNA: TGTGCCAGCAGCTTAGTTCCTGCGACTGGGAACACCGGGGAGCTGTTTTTT.

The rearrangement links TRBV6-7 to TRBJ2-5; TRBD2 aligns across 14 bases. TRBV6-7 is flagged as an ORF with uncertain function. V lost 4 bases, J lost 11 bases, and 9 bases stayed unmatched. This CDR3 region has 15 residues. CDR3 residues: CASSSGLAGAHAQYF. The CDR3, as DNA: TGTGCCAGCAGTTCGGGACTAGCGGGAGCCCACGCGCAGTACTTC.

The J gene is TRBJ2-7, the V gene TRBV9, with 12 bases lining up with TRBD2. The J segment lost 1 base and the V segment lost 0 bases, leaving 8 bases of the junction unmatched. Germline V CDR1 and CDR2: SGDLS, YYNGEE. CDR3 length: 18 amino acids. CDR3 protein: CASSVVADGLAGSYEQYF. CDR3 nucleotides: TGTGCCAGCAGCGTAGTGGCCGACGGACTAGCGGGATCCTACGAGCAGTACTTC.

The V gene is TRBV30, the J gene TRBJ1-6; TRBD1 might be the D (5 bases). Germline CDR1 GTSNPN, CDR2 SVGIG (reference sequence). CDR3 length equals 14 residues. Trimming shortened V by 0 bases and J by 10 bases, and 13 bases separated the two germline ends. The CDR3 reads CAWSVTSQGSPLHF. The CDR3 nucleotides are TGTGCCTGGAGTGTGACCTCCCAGGGATCACCCCTCCACTTT.

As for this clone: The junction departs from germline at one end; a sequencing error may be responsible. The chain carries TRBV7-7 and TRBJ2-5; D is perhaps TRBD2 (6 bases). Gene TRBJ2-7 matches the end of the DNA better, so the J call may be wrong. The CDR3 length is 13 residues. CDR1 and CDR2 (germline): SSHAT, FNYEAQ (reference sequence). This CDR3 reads CASSLARGLEQYF. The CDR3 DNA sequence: TGTGCTAGCAGCTTAGCGCGGGGACTCGAGCAGTACTTC.

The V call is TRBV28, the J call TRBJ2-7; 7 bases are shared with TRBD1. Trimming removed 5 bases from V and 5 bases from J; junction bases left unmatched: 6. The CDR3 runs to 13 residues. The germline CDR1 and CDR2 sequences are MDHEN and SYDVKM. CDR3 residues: CASSEEGAHEQYF. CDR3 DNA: TGTGCCAGCAGTGAAGAGGGGGCCCACGAGCAGTACTTC.

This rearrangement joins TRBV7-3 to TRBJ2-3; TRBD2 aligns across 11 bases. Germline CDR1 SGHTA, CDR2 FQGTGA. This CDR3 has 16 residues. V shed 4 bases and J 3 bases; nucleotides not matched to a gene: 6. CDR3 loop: CASSSMGTSGTDTQYF. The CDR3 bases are TGTGCCAGCAGCTCAATGGGGACTAGCGGAACAGATACGCAGTATTTT.

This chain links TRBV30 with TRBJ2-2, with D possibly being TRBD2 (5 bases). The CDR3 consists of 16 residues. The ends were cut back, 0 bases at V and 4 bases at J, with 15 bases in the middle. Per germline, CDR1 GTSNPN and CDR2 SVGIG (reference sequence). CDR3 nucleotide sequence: TGTGCCTGGAGTGTTTTTGCTCCCGGGATCACCGGGGAGCTGTTTTTT. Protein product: CAWSVFAPGITGELFF. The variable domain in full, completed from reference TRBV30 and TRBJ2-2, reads SQTIHQWPATLVQPVGSPLSLECTVEGTSNPNLYWYRQAAGRGLQLLFYSVGIGQISSEVPQNLSASRPQDRQFILSSKKLLLSDSGFYLCAWSVFAPGITGELFFGEGSRLTVL.

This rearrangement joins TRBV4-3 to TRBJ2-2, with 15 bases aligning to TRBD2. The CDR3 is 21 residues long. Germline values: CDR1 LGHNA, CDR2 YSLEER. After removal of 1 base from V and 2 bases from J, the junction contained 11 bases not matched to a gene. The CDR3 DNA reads TGCGCCAGCAGCCAAGGACCGGGACTAGCGGGGGGACAAATCAACACCGGGGAGCTGTTTTTT. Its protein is CASSQGPGLAGGQINTGELFF.

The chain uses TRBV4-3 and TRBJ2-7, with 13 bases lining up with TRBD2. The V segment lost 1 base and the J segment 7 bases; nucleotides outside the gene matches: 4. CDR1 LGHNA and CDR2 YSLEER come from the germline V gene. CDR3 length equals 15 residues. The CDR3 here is CASSQGPGLAGEQYF. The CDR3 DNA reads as TGCGCCAGCAGCCAAGGACCGGGACTAGCGGGAGAGCAGTACTTC.

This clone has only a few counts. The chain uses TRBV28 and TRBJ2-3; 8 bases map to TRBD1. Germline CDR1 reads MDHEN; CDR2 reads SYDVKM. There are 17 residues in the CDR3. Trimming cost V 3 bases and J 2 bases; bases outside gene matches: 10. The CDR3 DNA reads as TGTGCCAGCAGTTTCCCGAAGACAGGGGCCATCACAGATACGCAGTATTTT. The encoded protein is CASSFPKTGAITDTQYF.

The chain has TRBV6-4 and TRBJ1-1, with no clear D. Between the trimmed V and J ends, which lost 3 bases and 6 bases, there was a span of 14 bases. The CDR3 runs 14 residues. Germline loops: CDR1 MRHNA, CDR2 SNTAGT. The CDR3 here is CASSDPQAAPEAFF. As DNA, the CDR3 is TGTGCCAGCAGTGATCCTCAGGCCGCCCCTGAAGCTTTCTTT.

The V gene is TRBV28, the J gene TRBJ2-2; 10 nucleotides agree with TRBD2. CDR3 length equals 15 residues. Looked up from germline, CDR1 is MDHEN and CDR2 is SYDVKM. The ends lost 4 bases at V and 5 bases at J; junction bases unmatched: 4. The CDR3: CASSSLAGETGELFF. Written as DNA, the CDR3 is TGTGCCAGCAGTTCGCTAGCGGGAGAGACCGGGGAGCTGTTTTTT.

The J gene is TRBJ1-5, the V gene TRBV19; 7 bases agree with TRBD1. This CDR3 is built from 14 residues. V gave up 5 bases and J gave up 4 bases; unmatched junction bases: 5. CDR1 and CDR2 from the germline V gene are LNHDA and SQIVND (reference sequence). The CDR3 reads CASSGAGGNQPQHF. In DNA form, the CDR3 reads TGTGCCAGTAGTGGGGCAGGGGGAAATCAGCCCCAGCATTTT.

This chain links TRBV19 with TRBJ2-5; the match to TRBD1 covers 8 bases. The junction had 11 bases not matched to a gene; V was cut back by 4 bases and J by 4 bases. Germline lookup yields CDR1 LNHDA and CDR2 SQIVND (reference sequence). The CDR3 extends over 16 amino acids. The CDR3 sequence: CASSRQGKGLGETQYF. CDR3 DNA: TGTGCCAGTAGTAGACAGGGGAAAGGACTGGGAGAGACCCAGTACTTC.

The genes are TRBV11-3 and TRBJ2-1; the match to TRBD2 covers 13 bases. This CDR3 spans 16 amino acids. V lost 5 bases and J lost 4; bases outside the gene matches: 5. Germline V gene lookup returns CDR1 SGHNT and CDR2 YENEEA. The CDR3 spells CASSQAGLAGYNEQFF. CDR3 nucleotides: TGTGCCAGCAGCCAAGCGGGACTAGCGGGGTACAATGAGCAGTTCTTC.

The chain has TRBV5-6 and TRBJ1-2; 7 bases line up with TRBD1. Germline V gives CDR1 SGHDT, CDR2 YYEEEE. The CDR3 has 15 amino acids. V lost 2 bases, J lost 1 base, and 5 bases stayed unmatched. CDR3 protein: CASSLWDRRNYGYTF. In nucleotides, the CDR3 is TGTGCCAGCAGCTTATGGGACAGACGTAACTATGGCTACACCTTC.

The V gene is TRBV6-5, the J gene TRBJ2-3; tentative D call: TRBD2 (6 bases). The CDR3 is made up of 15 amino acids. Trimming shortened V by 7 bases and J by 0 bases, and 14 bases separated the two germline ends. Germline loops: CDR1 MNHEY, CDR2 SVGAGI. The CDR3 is CASTYTGSSTDTQYF. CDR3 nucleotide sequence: TGTGCCAGCACCTACACCGGGAGTAGCACAGATACGCAGTATTTT.

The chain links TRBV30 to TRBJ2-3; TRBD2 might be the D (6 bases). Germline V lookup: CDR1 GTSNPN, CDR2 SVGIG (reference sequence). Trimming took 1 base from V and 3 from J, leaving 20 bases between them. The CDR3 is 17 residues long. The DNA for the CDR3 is TGTGCCTGGAGTGGCCAAGATGGGGGGTGGGGAACAGATACGCAGTATTTT. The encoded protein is CAWSGQDGGWGTDTQYF.

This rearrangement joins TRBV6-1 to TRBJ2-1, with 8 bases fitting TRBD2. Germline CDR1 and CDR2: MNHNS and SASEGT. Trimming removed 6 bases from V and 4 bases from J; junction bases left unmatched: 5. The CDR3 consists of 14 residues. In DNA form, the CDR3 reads TGTGCCAGCAGCCCCCAGCGGGAGTACAATGAGCAGTTCTTC. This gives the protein CASSPQREYNEQFF.

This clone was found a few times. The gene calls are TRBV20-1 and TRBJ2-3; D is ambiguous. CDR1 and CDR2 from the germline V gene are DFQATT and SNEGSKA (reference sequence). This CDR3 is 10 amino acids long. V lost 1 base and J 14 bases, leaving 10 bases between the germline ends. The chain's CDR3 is CSARVQAPYF. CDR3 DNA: TGCAGTGCTAGAGTGCAGGCTCCGTATTTT.

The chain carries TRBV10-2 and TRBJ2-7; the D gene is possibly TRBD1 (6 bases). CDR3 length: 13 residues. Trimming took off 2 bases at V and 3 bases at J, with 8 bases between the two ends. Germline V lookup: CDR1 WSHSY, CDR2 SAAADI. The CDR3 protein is CASSEHRDYEQYF. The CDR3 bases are TGCGCCAGCAGTGAGCACAGGGACTACGAGCAGTACTTC.

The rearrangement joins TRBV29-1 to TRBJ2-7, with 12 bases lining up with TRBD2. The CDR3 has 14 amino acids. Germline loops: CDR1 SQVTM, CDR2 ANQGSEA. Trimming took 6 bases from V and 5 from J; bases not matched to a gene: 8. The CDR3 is CSVSRLAGDDEQYF. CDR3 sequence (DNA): TGCAGCGTCTCAAGACTAGCGGGAGATGACGAGCAGTACTTC.

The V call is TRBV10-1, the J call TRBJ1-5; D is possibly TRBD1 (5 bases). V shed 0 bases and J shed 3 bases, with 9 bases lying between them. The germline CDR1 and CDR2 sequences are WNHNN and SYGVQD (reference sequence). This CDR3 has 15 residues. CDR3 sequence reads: CASSESRQINQPQHF. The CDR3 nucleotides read TGCGCCAGCAGTGAGTCGAGACAGATCAATCAGCCCCAGCATTTT.